These 23 T cell receptor beta chains were sequenced from one sample in a study of blood T cell repertoires in COVID-19. Method: immunoSEQ multiplex PCR; TCRdb's copy keeps in-frame clones and lacks some. Of 100,000 or so clones listed, about four fifths are singletons. The sample consisted of peripheral blood. The receptors stem from a woman between 65 and 79 years old with acute or convalescent COVID-19.

J is TRBJ2-1 and V is TRBV9, with 11 bases identical to TRBD2. V lost 0 bases and J lost 7; bases outside the gene matches: 3. The CDR3 is made up of 15 amino acids. CDR1 is SGDLS, CDR2 YYNGEE, per germline. In DNA form, the CDR3 reads TGTGCCAGCAGCGTAGGACTAGCGGGGTGGAATGAGCAGTTCTTC. Translating it yields CASSVGLAGWNEQFF.

This clone came up a few times. The chain couples TRBV5-1 to TRBJ1-2; D might be TRBD1 (6 bases). Germline V gene data show CDR1 as SGHRS and CDR2 as YFSETQ. This CDR3 has 16 amino acids. Trimming took 0 bases from V and 4 from J, leaving 16 bases between them. The chain's CDR3 is CASSLAGGSSGYGYTF. The CDR3 DNA reads TGCGCCAGCAGCTTGGCTGGGGGCAGCAGCGGCTATGGCTACACCTTC.

This clone was counted a single time. This rearrangement joins TRBV9 to TRBJ1-1, with 8 bases that match TRBD1. V was pared by 0 bases and J by 7 bases, with 8 bases of the junction left unmatched. The CDR3 is 15 residues long. Germline V gene sequence: CDR1 SGDLS, CDR2 YYNGEE. In nucleotides, the CDR3 is TGTGCCAGCAGCGTAGGTACAGGGGGTGCGTTTGAAGCTTTCTTT. It is translated as CASSVGTGGAFEAFF.

The rearrangement links TRBV28 to TRBJ2-1; 8 nucleotides match TRBD2. Germline V gives CDR1 MDHEN, CDR2 SYDVKM. Trimming at V came to 9 bases and at J to 1 base, leaving 5 bases not matched to a gene. This CDR3 region has 14 residues. The CDR3 bases are TGTGCCAGTTCGGGGGGGGCGTCCTACAATGAGCAGTTCTTC. Encoded protein: CASSGGASYNEQFF.

The chain couples TRBV15 to TRBJ2-7, with TRBD2 as a possible D gene (5 bases). The V end lost 1 base, the J end lost 2 bases, and 9 bases lay between the germline ends. Germline CDR1 reads LNHNV; CDR2 reads YYDKDF (reference sequence). The CDR3 loop spans 14 amino acids. The CDR3 sequence: CATSRGGSPYEQYF. The CDR3 DNA reads as TGTGCCACCAGCAGAGGAGGGAGCCCCTACGAGCAGTACTTC.

The chain employs TRBV9 and TRBJ2-1; 9 positions agree with TRBD2. V shed 4 bases and J 0 bases; nucleotides not matched to a gene: 8. The CDR3 contains 17 residues. CDR1 is SGDLS, CDR2 YYNGEE, per germline. In DNA form, the CDR3 reads TGTGCCAGCAGCTCCCTAGCGGGATGGAGCTCCTACAATGAGCAGTTCTTC. Its protein is CASSSLAGWSSYNEQFF.

This rearrangement joins TRBV6-2 or TRBV6-3 to TRBJ1-2; perhaps TRBD1 as D (5 bases). The V end was cut by 4 bases, the J end by 4 bases, with 13 bases between. CDR1 and CDR2 (germline): MNHEY, SVGEGT. This CDR3 contains 14 residues. CDR3 in amino acids: CASSSRQPSYGYTF. CDR3 DNA: TGTGCCAGCAGTTCTAGACAGCCCTCCTATGGCTACACCTTC.

The chain uses TRBV4-1 and TRBJ1-1, with D possibly matching TRBD1 (5 bases). The germline gives CDR1 MGHRA, CDR2 YSYEKL. Trimming pared 0 bases from V and 0 bases from J, leaving 11 bases between. This CDR3 region has 16 residues. The chain's CDR3 is CASSQDSTDMNTEAFF. The DNA of the CDR3 is TGCGCCAGCAGCCAAGATTCGACAGACATGAACACTGAAGCTTTCTTT.

The table lists this clone with a count of one. This chain links TRBV4-2 with TRBJ2-2; 7 bases align to TRBD2. The V gene end was trimmed by 0 bases and the J gene end by 3 bases; junction bases not matched to a gene: 1. The CDR3 is 15 amino acids. From germline, CDR1 is LGHNA and CDR2 YNFKEQ. For the CDR3, the DNA is TGTGCCAGCAGCCAAGAGGGGAGGGACACCGGGGAGCTGTTTTTT. It is translated as CASSQEGRDTGELFF.

This clone was seen more than once but under ten times. The gene calls are TRBV7-9 and TRBJ1-5; TRBD1 matches at 7 bases. The V gene's germline CDR1 is SEHNR and CDR2 FQNEAQ (reference sequence). The V gene end was trimmed by 1 base and the J gene end by 6 bases; junction bases not matched to a gene: 9. This CDR3 spans 16 amino acids. This chain's CDR3 is CASSLGSAGGGQPQHF. CDR3 DNA sequence: TGTGCCAGCAGCTTAGGGTCGGCAGGGGGTGGTCAGCCCCAGCATTTT. Variable domain in full (rest from reference TRBV7-9 and TRBJ1-5): DTGVSQNPRHKITKRGQNVTFRCDPISEHNRLYWYRQTLGQGPEFLTYFQNEAQLEKSRLLSDRFSAERPKGSFSTLEIQRTEQGDSAMYLCASSLGSAGGGQPQHFGDGTRLSIL.

This clone was seen just once. This rearrangement joins TRBV4-3 to TRBJ1-2; weak D call: TRBD1 (5 bases). The CDR3 runs 14 residues. Deletions cut 4 bases from V and 5 bases from J, with 14 bases between. Germline CDR1 reads LGHNA; CDR2 reads YSLEER. The CDR3 region has the DNA TGCGCCAGCAGCCCCAGGGTAGGCCCTTATGGCTACACCTTC. This encodes CASSPRVGPYGYTF.

A word on this clone: The same CDR3 also results from other DNA sequences found in this sample. The CDR3 sequence is CASSLGRTSGSYNEQFF. The CDR3 DNA is TGTGCCAGCAGCTTGGGTCGGACTAGCGGCTCCTACAATGAGCAGTTCTTC. The chain uses TRBV7-6 and TRBJ2-1, with 10 positions matching TRBD2. This CDR3 spans 17 amino acids. Per the germline V gene, CDR1 is SGHVS and CDR2 is FNYEAQ. After removal of 3 bases from V and 0 bases from J, the junction contained 5 bases not matched to a gene.

This clone came up once. The chain carries TRBV28 and TRBJ1-2; TRBD1 aligns across 7 bases. With 4 bases clipped from V and 7 bases from J, the junction kept 6 bases outside the gene matches. The germline gives CDR1 MDHEN, CDR2 SYDVKM. The CDR3 contains 13 residues. The CDR3 DNA follows: TGTGCCAGCAGTTCGACAGGGTTGGGTGGCTACACCTTC. Its translation: CASSSTGLGGYTF.

The V gene is TRBV6-4, the J gene TRBJ2-1; 9 nucleotides align to TRBD2. The germline V gene encodes CDR1 MRHNA and CDR2 SNTAGT. CDR3 length equals 15 residues. The trim removed 0 bases at V and 7 bases at J, leaving 4 bases unmatched. For the CDR3, the DNA is TGTGCCAGCAGTGACTCTGCGGGGGGGCAGAATGAGCAGTTCTTC. This codes for CASSDSAGGQNEQFF.

V and J are TRBV12-5 and TRBJ1-2, with D possibly TRBD1 on 5 matching bases. The CDR3 is 13 residues long. Trimming removed 3 bases at V and 5 bases at J, with 10 bases between. The germline CDR1 and CDR2 sequences are LGHNT and FRNRAP. CDR3 bases: TGTGCTAGTGGTTTTGGGGCTGGGTATGGCTACACCTTC. This translates into CASGFGAGYGYTF.

Written as DNA, the CDR3 is TGTGCCAGCAGTTTAATCCAGGGAAACACCATATATTTT. Protein: CASSLIQGNTIYF. V gene TRBV12-3 or TRBV12-4 combines with J gene TRBJ1-3; D is unclear. V gave up 2 bases and J gave up 4 bases, with 6 bases separating them. This CDR3 comprises 13 residues.

This rearrangement joins TRBV4-3 to TRBJ1-6; D gene uncertain. The germline gives CDR1 LGHNA, CDR2 YSLEER. The CDR3 contains 14 residues. V lost 3 bases and J 10 bases, leaving 13 bases between the germline ends. The CDR3 here is CASSQVAAVSPLHF. The CDR3 nucleotides are TGCGCCAGCAGCCAGGTTGCGGCGGTCTCACCCCTCCACTTT.

The V gene is TRBV29-1, the J gene TRBJ2-1; D possibly corresponds to TRBD1 (6 bases). CDR3 length equals 12 residues. Germline V lookup: CDR1 SQVTM, CDR2 ANQGSEA. V lost 2 bases and J 9 bases, leaving 11 bases between the germline ends. CDR3 protein: CSVEKGRGEQFF. The CDR3 DNA reads as TGCAGCGTTGAAAAAGGCAGGGGTGAGCAGTTCTTC.

The genes are TRBV3-1 (or the pseudogene TRBV3-2) and TRBJ2-7, with TRBD1 matching 8 bases. The junction had 1 base not matched to a gene; V was cut back by 1 base and J by 2 bases. CDR3 length: 14 amino acids. Germline CDR1 and CDR2: LGHDT and YNNKEL (reference sequence). The CDR3 DNA reads as TGTGCCAGCAGCCAAGGGGACAGGCCCTACGAGCAGTACTTC. Protein sequence: CASSQGDRPYEQYF.

The CDR3 loop is CASRGTGGGGYTF. The CDR3 nucleotides read TGTGCCAGCAGAGGGACAGGGGGCGGTGGCTACACCTTC. V gene TRBV2 combines with J gene TRBJ1-2; 12 positions match TRBD1. The V segment lost 6 bases and the J segment 7 bases; nucleotides outside the gene matches: 3. The CDR3 runs to 13 residues. The germline V gene has CDR1 SNHLY and CDR2 FYNNEI.

J is TRBJ2-4 and V is TRBV30; a weak D match, TRBD1 (8 bases). The CDR3 is made up of 14 amino acids. V was shortened by 4 bases and J by 8 bases, with 18 bases between the two germline ends. Germline-derived CDR1 and CDR2 are GTSNPN and SVGIG (reference sequence). The CDR3 loop reads CAWNAQGGADIQYF. CDR3 in DNA: TGTGCCTGGAACGCACAGGGGGGGGCGGACATTCAGTACTTC.

V and J are TRBV19 and TRBJ1-5; TRBD1 might be the D (6 bases). The CDR3 covers 15 residues. Trimming cost V 3 bases and J 3 bases, with 12 bases left between them. Germline V gene data show CDR1 as LNHDA and CDR2 as SQIVND (reference sequence). This chain's CDR3 is CASSIGRGNNQPQHF. As DNA, the CDR3 is TGTGCCAGTAGTATCGGCAGGGGAAACAATCAGCCCCAGCATTTT.

V and J are TRBV4-3 and TRBJ1-2, with a weak D call TRBD1 (5 bases). The CDR3 runs to 14 residues. Trimming cost V 0 bases and J 6 bases, with 11 bases left between them. The germline V gene encodes CDR1 LGHNA and CDR2 YSLEER. The CDR3 DNA reads as TGCGCCAGCAGCCAAGAGGGCGAAGGGGATGGCTACACCTTC. Its protein product is CASSQEGEGDGYTF.